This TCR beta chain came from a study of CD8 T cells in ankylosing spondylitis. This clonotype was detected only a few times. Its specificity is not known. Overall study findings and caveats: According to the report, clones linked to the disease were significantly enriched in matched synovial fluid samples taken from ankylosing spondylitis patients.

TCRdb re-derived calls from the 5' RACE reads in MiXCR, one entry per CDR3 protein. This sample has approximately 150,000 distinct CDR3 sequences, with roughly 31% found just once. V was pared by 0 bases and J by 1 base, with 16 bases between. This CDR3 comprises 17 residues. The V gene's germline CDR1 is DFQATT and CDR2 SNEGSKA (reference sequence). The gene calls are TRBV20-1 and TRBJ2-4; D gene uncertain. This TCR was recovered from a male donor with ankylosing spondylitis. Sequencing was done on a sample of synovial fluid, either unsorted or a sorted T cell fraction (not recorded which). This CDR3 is CSARDVALGMAKNIQYF. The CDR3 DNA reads TGCAGTGCTAGAGATGTGGCCTTGGGGATGGCCAAAAACATTCAGTACTTC.